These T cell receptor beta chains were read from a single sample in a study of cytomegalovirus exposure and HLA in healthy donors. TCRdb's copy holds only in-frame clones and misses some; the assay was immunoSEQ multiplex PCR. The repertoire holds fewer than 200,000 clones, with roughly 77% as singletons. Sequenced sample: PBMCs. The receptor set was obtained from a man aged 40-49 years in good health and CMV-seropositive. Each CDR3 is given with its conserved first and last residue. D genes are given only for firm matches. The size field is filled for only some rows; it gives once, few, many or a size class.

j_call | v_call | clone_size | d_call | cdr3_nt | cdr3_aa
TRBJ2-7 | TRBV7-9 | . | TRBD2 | TGTGCCAGCAGCCTAGGGCGGGGGACCTACGAGCAGTACTTC | CASSLGRGTYEQYF
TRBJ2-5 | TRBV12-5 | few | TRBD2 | TGTGCTAGTGGTTTGGTAGTAGGGAGGGCCTACCAAGAGACCCAGTACTTC | CASGLVVGRAYQETQYF
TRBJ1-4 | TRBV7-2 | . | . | TGTGCCAGCAGCTTAGCGCCCCTGGGGACACTCAATGAAAAACTGTTTTTT | CASSLAPLGTLNEKLFF
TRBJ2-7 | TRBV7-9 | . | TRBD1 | TGTGCCAGCAGCTTTGGACAGGGGTCTTACGAGCAGTACTTC | CASSFGQGSYEQYF
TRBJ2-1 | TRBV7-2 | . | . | TGTGCCAGCAGCTTAGACGGTAGCTCCTACAATGAGCAGTTCTTC | CASSLDGSSYNEQFF
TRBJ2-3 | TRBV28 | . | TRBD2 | TGTGCCAGCAGTTCGGGAGGGCGGGGTTACACAGATACGCAGTATTTT | CASSSGGRGYTDTQYF
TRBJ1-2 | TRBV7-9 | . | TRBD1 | TGTGCCAGCAGCTTAGAGGGGACAGGGGATGGCTACACCTTC | CASSLEGTGDGYTF
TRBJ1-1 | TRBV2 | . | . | TGTGCCAGTCACCGAACAGGTGTGAACACTGAAGCTTTCTTT | CASHRTGVNTEAFF
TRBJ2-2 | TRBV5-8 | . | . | TGTGCCAGCAGCTTCTACCCTTCTTCCACCGGGGAGCTGTTTTTT | CASSFYPSSTGELFF
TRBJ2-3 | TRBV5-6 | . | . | TGTGCCAGCAGCTGGCTGGCGGGCACAGATACGCAGTATTTT | CASSWLAGTDTQYF
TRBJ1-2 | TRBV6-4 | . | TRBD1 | TGTGCCAGCAGTCGGAATACAGGGGGCAAGGGCTATGGCTACACCTTC | CASSRNTGGKGYGYTF
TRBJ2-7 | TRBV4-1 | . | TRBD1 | TGCGCCAGCAGCGACCCCGGGACAGGGACCTACGAGCAGTACTTC | CASSDPGTGTYEQYF
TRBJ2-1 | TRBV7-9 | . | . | TGTGCCAGCAGCCCAACGCCGCCAGCTAGCAATGAGCAGTTCTTC | CASSPTPPASNEQFF